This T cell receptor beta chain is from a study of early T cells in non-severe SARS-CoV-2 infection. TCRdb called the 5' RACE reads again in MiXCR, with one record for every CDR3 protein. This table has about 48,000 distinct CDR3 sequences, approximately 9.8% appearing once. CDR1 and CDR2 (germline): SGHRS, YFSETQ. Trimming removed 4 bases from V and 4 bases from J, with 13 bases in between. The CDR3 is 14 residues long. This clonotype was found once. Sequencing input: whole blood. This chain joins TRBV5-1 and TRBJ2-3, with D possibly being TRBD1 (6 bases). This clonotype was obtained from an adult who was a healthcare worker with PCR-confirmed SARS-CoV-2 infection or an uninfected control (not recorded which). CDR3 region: CASSGGGSPDTQYF. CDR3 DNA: TGCGCCAGCAGCGGGGGCGGTAGCCCAGATACGCAGTATTTT.